The following is a T cell receptor (beta chain) sequence with its context. The antigen remains unidentified. The length of the CDR3 is 14 residues. J lost 4 bases, V lost 4 bases, and 2 bases had no gene match. Germline V gene lookup returns CDR1 MNHEY and CDR2 SMNVEV (reference sequence). The data were obtained in a study of T cell repertoires in cytomegalovirus infection. Turning to the study itself: Newly reported HLA-C-restricted and thoroughly characterized HLA-B-restricted CMV epitopes were employed. Public signatures in TCR beta pointed to CMV infection and matching HLA type. Broader study findings: Predominance within the ex vivo response was attributable to HLA-C-restricted CMV-specific TCR beta clonotypes. Individuals carrying CMV plus the relevant HLA were identified by cumulative frequency of public TCR beta families.

TCRdb re-analysed the reads in MiXCR, keeping a single row per CDR3 protein. Of around 430,000 distinct CDR3 sequences in the sample, approximately 40% were seen once. The rearrangement joins TRBV27 to TRBJ2-7; 12 positions agree with TRBD2. The sequence derives from a human donor in good health (CMV status not recorded). Some clones in this sample may be carry-over from other donors' samples. Source: cultured PBMCs, taken from culture after CMV antigen stimulation. The CDR3 coding sequence is TGTGCCAGCAGTTCTAGCGGGAGGGAGTACGAGCAGTACTTC. Translated: CASSSSGREYEQYF.